The source of this TCR beta chain is a study of response to subunit inactivated influenza vaccine. TCRdb called the RT-PCR reads again in MiXCR, with one record for every CDR3 protein. The sample yields over 400,000 distinct CDR3 sequences, 11% seen once. This clonotype was detected ten times or more. Its matching antigen is unknown. Study conclusions and caveats: T cells newly recruited by each seasonal influenza vaccination are few, the authors suggested.

Germline values: CDR1 DFQATT, CDR2 SNEGSKA (reference sequence). V lost 3 bases and J 5 bases, leaving 18 bases between the germline ends. The CDR3 length is 15 residues. The origin of this receptor is a man between 45 and 60 years old who received an inactivated influenza vaccine. The rearrangement uses TRBV20-1 and TRBJ2-3; no firm D call. The source was PBMCs from blood, collected 35 to 45 days after vaccination. This chain's CDR3 is CSARKGPPAVDTQYF. The CDR3 DNA sequence: TGCAGTGCTAGGAAGGGCCCTCCGGCGGTAGATACGCAGTATTTT.